In its sample, the clone carrying this TCR beta chain was seen once. Its matching antigen is unknown. The second PCR ran about 6 to 12 cycles with a sample-barcoded 5' primer and J-beta primers. TCRdb re-derived calls from the 5' RACE reads in MiXCR, one entry per CDR3 protein. The sample consists of about 1.1 million distinct CDR3 sequences, less than 45% of them appearing once. Germline assignment: CDR1 SEHNR and CDR2 FQNEAQ (reference sequence). Trimming pared 7 bases from V and 0 bases from J, leaving 17 bases between. This CDR3 has 16 amino acids. This specimen belongs to a study of blood T cells in healthy people across ages. Broader study findings: Both higher diversity and more naive CD4+ cells marked long-lived donors when set against aged donors.

Sequenced input: blood. V gene TRBV7-9 combines with J gene TRBJ2-3; no firm D call. The receptor's source is a man aged 18 to 30 in good health. In DNA, the CDR3 is TGTGCCAGCAACTCCAAAAGGACGCAGAGCACAGATACGCAGTATTTT. The encoded protein is CASNSKRTQSTDTQYF.